These T cell receptor beta chains were read from a single sample in a study of blood T cells in healthy people across ages. TCRdb recomputed calls from the 5' RACE reads with MiXCR, one row per CDR3 protein. Of 850,000 to 950,000 distinct CDR3 sequences in the sample, 25% to 35% were seen once. The material sequenced was blood. The receptors stem from an elderly woman in good health. The CDR3 runs from the conserved cysteine through the conserved F or W. A D gene is named only where the DNA matches it firmly. Only some rows state a clone size, as once, few, many or a class for expanded clones.

D | J | size | V | DNA | CDR3
NA | TRBJ2-5 | many | TRBV7-2 | TGTGCCAGCAGCGCCCCACCTGCGGACGAGACCCAGTACTTC | CASSAPPADETQYF
TRBD1 | TRBJ1-6 | NA | TRBV12-3/TRBV12-4 | TGTGCCAGCAGACCCATCGGACAGGGAAATTCACCCCTCCACTTT | CASRPIGQGNSPLHF
TRBD2 | TRBJ2-3 | many | TRBV12-3/TRBV12-4 | TGTGCCAGCAGTTACGGGACTAGCGGGGGTTTTCGCACAGATACGCAGTATTTT | CASSYGTSGGFRTDTQYF
TRBD1 | TRBJ2-7 | many | TRBV5-5 | TGTGCCAGCAGTCAGGGACAGGGGATTAACGAGCAGTACTTC | CASSQGQGINEQYF
TRBD2 | TRBJ2-5 | many | TRBV4-3 | TGCGCCAGCAGCCAAGATAGGGGAGGGCCTCGGGAGCAGTACTTC | CASSQDRGGPREQYF
TRBD1 | TRBJ2-7 | many | TRBV7-2 | TGTGCCAGCAGCTGGACCGGGACAGGATTAATCGAGCAGTACTTC | CASSWTGTGLIEQYF
TRBD2 | TRBJ2-5 | many | TRBV6-1 | TGTGCCAGCAGTGAAACTCACTCTGCGGGGGGGAGACCCCAGTACTTC | CASSETHSAGGRPQYF
NA | TRBJ1-2 | NA | TRBV12-3/TRBV12-4 | TGTGCCAGCAGCCCGGACGGTGGGGACTATGGCTACACCTTC | CASSPDGGDYGYTF
NA | TRBJ1-6 | NA | TRBV20-1 | TGCAGTGCTAGTGCCGGGGGCGATTCACCCCTCCACTTT | CSASAGGDSPLHF
TRBD1 | TRBJ2-7 | few | TRBV5-1 | TGCGCCAGCAGTTCGTACAGGGGGCACTACGAGCAGTACTTC | CASSSYRGHYEQYF
NA | TRBJ2-7 | many | TRBV21-1 | TGTGCCAGCAGCAGGGGACAGGGCAGTAGCGGCGAGCAGTACTTC | CASSRGQGSSGEQYF
NA | TRBJ2-5 | NA | TRBV11-2 | TGTGCCAGCAGCTTAACGGGTCTATCGCCCGGAGAGACCCAGTACTTC | CASSLTGLSPGETQYF
TRBD2 | TRBJ2-1 | NA | TRBV7-2 | TGTGCCAGCAGCCCCAGTGGGGGGACTAGCGGGGCCAATGAGCAGTTCTTC | CASSPSGGTSGANEQFF
NA | TRBJ1-6 | few | TRBV3-1 | TGTGCCAGCAGCCAGACAGGACCGTCACCCCTCCACTTT | CASSQTGPSPLHF
TRBD1 | TRBJ2-7 | many | TRBV6-5 | TGTGCCAGCAGTTACGGGTCACGTAGGACAGGGGGCTCGGAGTACTTC | CASSYGSRRTGGSEYF
NA | TRBJ1-2 | few | TRBV7-2 | TGTGCCAGCAGCCCCATAGGGGGCTATGGCTACACCTTC | CASSPIGGYGYTF
NA | TRBJ1-1 | few | TRBV12-3/TRBV12-4 | TGTGCCAGCAGTTCGTACTCATGGAACACTGAAGCTTTCTTT | CASSSYSWNTEAFF
NA | TRBJ2-7 | NA | TRBV6-5 | TGTGCCAGCAGTTACTCGAGACCGGTCTCCTACGAGCAGTACTTC | CASSYSRPVSYEQYF
NA | TRBJ1-2 | many | TRBV19 | TGTGCCAGTAGGCACTCGGGAGGGGACTATGGCTACACCTTC | CASRHSGGDYGYTF
TRBD2 | TRBJ2-1 | few | TRBV5-4 | TGTGCCAGCAGCTCGCGACTAGCGGGGGGTTATCTTGAGCAGTTCTTC | CASSSRLAGGYLEQFF
NA | TRBJ2-1 | many | TRBV2 | TGTGCCAGCAGTGAATATCCAGCGGAGCAGTTCTTC | CASSEYPAEQFF
NA | TRBJ2-7 | NA | TRBV27 | TGTGCCAGCAGTCTGTCCGGGACCCCCTACGAGCAGTACTTC | CASSLSGTPYEQYF
NA | TRBJ2-7 | NA | TRBV28 | TGTGCCAGCAGTTTGGGGACAGAGGGGCCCGGGGGGTACGAGCAGTACTTC | CASSLGTEGPGGYEQYF
NA | TRBJ2-3 | once | TRBV12-3/TRBV12-4 | TGTGCCAGCAGTTTAGGCAGAATGGACACAGATACGCAGTATTTT | CASSLGRMDTDTQYF
TRBD2 | TRBJ2-2 | NA | TRBV7-9 | TGTGCCAGCAGCCAGGCCGGGACTAGCGGGAATGCCGGGGAGCGGTTTTTT | CASSQAGTSGNAGERFF
TRBD2 | TRBJ2-1 | many | TRBV6-5 | TGTGCCAGCAGTTACCCCGGGAGGGGTAACAATGAGCAGTTCTTC | CASSYPGRGNNEQFF
NA | TRBJ2-7 | many | TRBV24-1 | TGTGCCACCAGTGATCCCCAGGGACCGCGGGAGCAGTACTTC | CATSDPQGPREQYF
NA | TRBJ2-5 | many | TRBV27 | TGTGCCAGCAGATTCGCCTCCGGGACGAAACAAGAGACCCAGTACTTC | CASRFASGTKQETQYF
TRBD2 | TRBJ2-5 | NA | TRBV15 | TGTGCCACCAGCAGAGTACCTAGCGGGGGACGACAAGAGTGGACCCAGTACTTC | CATSRVPSGGRQEWTQYF
NA | TRBJ2-4 | many | TRBV24-1 | TGTGCCACCAGTGAACCCCAGGGGGCCAAAAACATTCAGTACTTC | CATSEPQGAKNIQYF
NA | TRBJ2-7 | NA | TRBV4-1 | TGCGCCACACGCCGCACGTGGGAGGAGGGACACGAGCAGTACTTC | CATRRTWEEGHEQYF
TRBD2 | TRBJ2-5 | many | TRBV2 | TGTGCCAGCACTAGGACTAGCGGTATAGAGACCCAGTACTTC | CASTRTSGIETQYF
TRBD1 | TRBJ1-6 | few | TRBV20-1 | TGCAGTGCTAGGCAGGGGGCGAGAACCTCCTATAATTCACCCCTCCACTTT | CSARQGARTSYNSPLHF
NA | TRBJ2-5 | many | TRBV6-5 | TGTGCCAGCAGTTACGCGCAGGGCGGGCAGACCCAGTACTTC | CASSYAQGGQTQYF
NA | TRBJ2-1 | many | TRBV18 | TGTGCCAGCTCACTAACCAGGGCAGGGGTGGATGAGCAGTTCTTC | CASSLTRAGVDEQFF
NA | TRBJ1-2 | NA | TRBV20-1 | TGCAGTGCGGATCGAAGGGACACATCGGGCGGGTATGGCTACACCTTC | CSADRRDTSGGYGYTF
TRBD1 | TRBJ2-7 | many | TRBV20-1 | TGCAGTGCCAGGACAGGGTATGGGTACGAGCAGTACTTC | CSARTGYGYEQYF
NA | TRBJ1-2 | many | TRBV6-2/TRBV6-3 | TGTGCCAGCAGTCAAGGTACATGGGACTATGGCTACACCTTC | CASSQGTWDYGYTF
NA | TRBJ1-4 | few | TRBV6-2/TRBV6-3 | TGTGCCAGCAACAGTGCAACTAATGAAAAACTGTTTTTT | CASNSATNEKLFF
TRBD1 | TRBJ2-4 | NA | TRBV7-8 | TGTGCCAGCAGCAGCTGGGACAGGAGACTAGCCAAAAACATTCAGTACTTC | CASSSWDRRLAKNIQYF
NA | TRBJ2-3 | many | TRBV7-8 | TGTGCCAGCAGCCGACCTCAGGGAAGGGCGGCAGATACGCAGTATTTT | CASSRPQGRAADTQYF
NA | TRBJ2-1 | few | TRBV6-5 | TGTGCCAGCAGTTACGCACGGGGAGGCTACAATGAGCAGTTCTTC | CASSYARGGYNEQFF
TRBD1 | TRBJ2-7 | NA | TRBV5-1 | TGCGCCAGCAGCTTGCACGTCCGGGACAGGGGGAACGAGCAGTACTTC | CASSLHVRDRGNEQYF
NA | TRBJ1-5 | few | TRBV18 | TGTGCCAGCTCCCAAGGGGAGGGGTCCAATCAGCCCCAGCATTTT | CASSQGEGSNQPQHF
TRBD1 | TRBJ1-2 | NA | TRBV20-1 | TGCAGTGCTGACGACAGGGCCTATGGCTACACCTTC | CSADDRAYGYTF
TRBD2 | TRBJ2-5 | NA | TRBV14 | TGTGTCAGCAGCCGGATTAGCGGGGCAGAGACCCAGTACTTC | CVSSRISGAETQYF
NA | TRBJ2-7 | many | TRBV3-1 | TGTGCCAGCAGCCAAGATGGATCAGGTCCACCGGGAGAGCAGTACTTC | CASSQDGSGPPGEQYF
TRBD2 | TRBJ2-7 | many | TRBV7-2 | TGTGCCAGCAGCTTAGTGGGGGGGGGCTACGAGCAGTACTTC | CASSLVGGGYEQYF
NA | TRBJ1-4 | many | TRBV6-6 | TGTGCCAGCAGCCGGACGGGATCTGCAACTAATGAAAAACTGTTTTTT | CASSRTGSATNEKLFF
TRBD2 | TRBJ2-3 | NA | TRBV4-3 | TGCGCCAGTAGGTCAGGCGGGGGAGGCGCAGATACGCAGTATTTT | CASRSGGGGADTQYF
NA | TRBJ2-2 | NA | TRBV7-2 | TGTGCCAGCAGCTTAACACAGATAAACACCGGGGAGCTGTTTTTT | CASSLTQINTGELFF
NA | TRBJ2-7 | NA | TRBV7-2 | TGTGCCAGCAGCTTGATTGCCGGGACACCCCGGACCAACGAGCAGTACTTC | CASSLIAGTPRTNEQYF
NA | TRBJ2-5 | many | TRBV10-2 | TGCGCCAGCAGTGACGGGGGGCGTCCACAAGAGACCCAGTACTTC | CASSDGGRPQETQYF